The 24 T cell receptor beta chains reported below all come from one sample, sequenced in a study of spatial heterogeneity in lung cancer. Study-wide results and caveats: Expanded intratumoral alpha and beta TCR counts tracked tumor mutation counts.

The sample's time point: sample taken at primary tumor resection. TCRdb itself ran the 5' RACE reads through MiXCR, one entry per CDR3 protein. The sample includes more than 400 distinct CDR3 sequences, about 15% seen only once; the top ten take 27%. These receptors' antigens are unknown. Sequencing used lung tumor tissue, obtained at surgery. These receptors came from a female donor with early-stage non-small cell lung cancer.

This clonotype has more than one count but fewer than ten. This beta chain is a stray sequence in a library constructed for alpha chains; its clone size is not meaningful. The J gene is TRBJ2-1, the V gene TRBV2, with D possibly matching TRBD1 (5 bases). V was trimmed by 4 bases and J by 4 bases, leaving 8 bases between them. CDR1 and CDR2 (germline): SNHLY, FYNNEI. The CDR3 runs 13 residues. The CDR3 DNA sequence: TGTGCCAGCAGTGCGCAGGGATACAATGAGCAGTTCTTC. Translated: CASSAQGYNEQFF.

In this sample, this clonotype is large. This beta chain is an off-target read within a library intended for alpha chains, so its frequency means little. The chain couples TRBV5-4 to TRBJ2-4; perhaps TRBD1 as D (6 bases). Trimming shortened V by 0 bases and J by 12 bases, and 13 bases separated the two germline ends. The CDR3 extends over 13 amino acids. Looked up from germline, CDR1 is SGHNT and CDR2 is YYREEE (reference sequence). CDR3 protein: CASSLAEKGHQYF. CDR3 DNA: TGTGCCAGCAGCTTGGCCGAAAAGGGACATCAGTACTTC.

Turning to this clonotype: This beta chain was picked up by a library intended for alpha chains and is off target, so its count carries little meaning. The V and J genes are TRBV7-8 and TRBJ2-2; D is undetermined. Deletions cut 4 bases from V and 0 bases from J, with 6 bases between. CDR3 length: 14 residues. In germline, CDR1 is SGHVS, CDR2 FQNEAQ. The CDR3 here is CASSSPPNTGELFF. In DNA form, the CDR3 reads TGTGCCAGCAGCTCCCCCCCGAACACCGGGGAGCTGTTTTTT.

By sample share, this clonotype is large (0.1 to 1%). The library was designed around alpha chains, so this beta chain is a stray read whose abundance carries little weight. The CDR3 region is CASSFRGQETQYF. CDR3 DNA: TGCGCCAGCAGCTTCAGGGGGCAAGAGACCCAGTACTTC. The rearrangement links TRBV5-1 to TRBJ2-5; 7 bases map to TRBD1. Trimming removed 2 bases from V and 2 bases from J; junction bases left unmatched: 0. The CDR3 totals 13 residues. CDR1 and CDR2 from the germline V gene are SGHRS and YFSETQ.

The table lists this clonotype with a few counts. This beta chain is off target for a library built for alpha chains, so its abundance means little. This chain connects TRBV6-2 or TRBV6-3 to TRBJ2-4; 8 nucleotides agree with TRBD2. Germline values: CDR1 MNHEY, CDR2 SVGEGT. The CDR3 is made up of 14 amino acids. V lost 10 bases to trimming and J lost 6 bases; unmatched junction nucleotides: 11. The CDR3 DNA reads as TGTGCCATTATGTCCCCAAGCGGGGGAAACATTCAGTACTTC. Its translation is CAIMSPSGGNIQYF.

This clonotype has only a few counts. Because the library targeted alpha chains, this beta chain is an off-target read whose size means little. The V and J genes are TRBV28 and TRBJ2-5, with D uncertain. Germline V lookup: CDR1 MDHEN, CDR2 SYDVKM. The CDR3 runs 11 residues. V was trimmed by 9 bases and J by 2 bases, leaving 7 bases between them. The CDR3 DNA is TGTGCCAGTAAACTTCAAGAGACCCAGTACTTC. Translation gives CASKLQETQYF.

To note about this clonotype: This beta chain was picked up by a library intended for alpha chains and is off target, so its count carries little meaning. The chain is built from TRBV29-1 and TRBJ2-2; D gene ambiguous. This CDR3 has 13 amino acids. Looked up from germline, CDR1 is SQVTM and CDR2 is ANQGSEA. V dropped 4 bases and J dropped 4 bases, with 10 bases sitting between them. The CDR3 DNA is TGCAGCGTTGGTAAATTCCGCACCGGGGAGCTGTTTTTT. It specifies CSVGKFRTGELFF.

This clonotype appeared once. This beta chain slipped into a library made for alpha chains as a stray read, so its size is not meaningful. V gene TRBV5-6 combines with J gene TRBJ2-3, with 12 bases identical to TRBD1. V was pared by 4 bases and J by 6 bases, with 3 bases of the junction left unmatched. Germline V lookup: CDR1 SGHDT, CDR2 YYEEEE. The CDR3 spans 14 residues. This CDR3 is CASSLGTGGDTQYF. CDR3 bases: TGTGCCAGCAGCCTCGGGACAGGGGGCGATACGCAGTATTTT.

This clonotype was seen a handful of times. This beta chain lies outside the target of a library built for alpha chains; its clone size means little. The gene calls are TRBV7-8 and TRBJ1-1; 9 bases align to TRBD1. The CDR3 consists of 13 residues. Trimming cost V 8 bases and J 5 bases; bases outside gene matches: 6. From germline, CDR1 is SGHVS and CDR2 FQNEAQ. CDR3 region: CASGRQGGTEAFF. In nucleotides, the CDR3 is TGTGCCAGCGGCAGACAGGGGGGAACTGAAGCTTTCTTT.

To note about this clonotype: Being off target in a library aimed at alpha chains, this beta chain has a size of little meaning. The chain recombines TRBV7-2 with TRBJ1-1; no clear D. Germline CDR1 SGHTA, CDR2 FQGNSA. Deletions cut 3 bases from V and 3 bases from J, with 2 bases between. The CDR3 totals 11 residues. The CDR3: CASSLDTEAFF. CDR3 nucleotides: TGTGCCAGCAGCTTGGACACTGAAGCTTTCTTT.

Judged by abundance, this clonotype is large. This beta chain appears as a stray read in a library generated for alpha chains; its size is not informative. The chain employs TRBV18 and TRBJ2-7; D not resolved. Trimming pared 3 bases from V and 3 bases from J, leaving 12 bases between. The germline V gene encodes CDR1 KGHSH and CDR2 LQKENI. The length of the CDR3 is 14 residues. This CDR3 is CASSPRPLVYEQYF. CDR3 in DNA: TGTGCCAGCTCACCCCGGCCCTTGGTCTACGAGCAGTACTTC.

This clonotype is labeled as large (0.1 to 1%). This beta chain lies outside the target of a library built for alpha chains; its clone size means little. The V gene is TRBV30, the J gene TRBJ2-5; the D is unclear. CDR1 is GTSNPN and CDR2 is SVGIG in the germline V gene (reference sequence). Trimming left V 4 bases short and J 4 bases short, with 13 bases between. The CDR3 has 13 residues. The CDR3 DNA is TGTGCCTGGAACGTTCGGCTATCAGAGACCCAGTACTTC. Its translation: CAWNVRLSETQYF.

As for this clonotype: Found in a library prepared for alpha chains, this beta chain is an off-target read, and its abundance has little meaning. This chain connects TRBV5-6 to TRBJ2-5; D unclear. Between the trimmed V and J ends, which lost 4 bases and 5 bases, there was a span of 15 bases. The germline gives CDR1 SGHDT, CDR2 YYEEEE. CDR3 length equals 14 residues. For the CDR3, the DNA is TGTGCCAGCAGCCTTCGGGCACCCGAGGAGACCCAGTACTTC. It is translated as CASSLRAPEETQYF.

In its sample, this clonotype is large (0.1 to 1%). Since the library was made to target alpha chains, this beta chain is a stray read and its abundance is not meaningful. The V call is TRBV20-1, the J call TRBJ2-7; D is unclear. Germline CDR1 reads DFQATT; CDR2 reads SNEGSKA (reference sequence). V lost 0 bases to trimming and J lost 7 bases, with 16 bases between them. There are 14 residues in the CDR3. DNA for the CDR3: TGCAGTGCTAGAGACGTGAAGGCAGGATGGGAGCAGTACTTC. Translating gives CSARDVKAGWEQYF.

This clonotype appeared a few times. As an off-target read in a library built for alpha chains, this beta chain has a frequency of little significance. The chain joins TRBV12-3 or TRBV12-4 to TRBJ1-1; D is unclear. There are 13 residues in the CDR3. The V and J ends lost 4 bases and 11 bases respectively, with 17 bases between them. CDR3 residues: CASSSGPRRGAFF. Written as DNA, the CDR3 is TGTGCCAGCAGTTCCGGACCCCGGCGGGGTGCTTTCTTT.

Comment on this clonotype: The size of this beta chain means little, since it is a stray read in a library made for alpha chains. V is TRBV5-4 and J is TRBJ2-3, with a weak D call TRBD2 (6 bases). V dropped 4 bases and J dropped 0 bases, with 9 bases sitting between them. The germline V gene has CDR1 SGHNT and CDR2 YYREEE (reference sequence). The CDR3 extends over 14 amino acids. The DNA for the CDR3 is TGTGCCAGCAGCCCGAGCGGGAGCACAGATACGCAGTATTTT. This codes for CASSPSGSTDTQYF.

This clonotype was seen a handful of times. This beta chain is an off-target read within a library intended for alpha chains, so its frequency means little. Here the CDR3 DNA reads TGTGCCAGCAGTTACGCGGACAGCCAAGAAAAACTGTTTTTT. Residues: CASSYADSQEKLFF. The chain combines TRBV6-5 with TRBJ1-4; a possible D gene is TRBD1 (6 bases). The length of the CDR3 is 14 residues. From germline, CDR1 is MNHEY and CDR2 SVGAGI. The V end was cut by 2 bases, the J end by 8 bases, with 12 bases between.

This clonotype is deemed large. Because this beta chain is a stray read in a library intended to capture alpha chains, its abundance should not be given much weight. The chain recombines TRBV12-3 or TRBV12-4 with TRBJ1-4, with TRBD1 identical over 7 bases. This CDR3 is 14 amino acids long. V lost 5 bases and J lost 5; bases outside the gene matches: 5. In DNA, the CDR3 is TGTGCCAGCAGTCCTACGACAGGGAATGAAAAACTGTTTTTT. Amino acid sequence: CASSPTTGNEKLFF.

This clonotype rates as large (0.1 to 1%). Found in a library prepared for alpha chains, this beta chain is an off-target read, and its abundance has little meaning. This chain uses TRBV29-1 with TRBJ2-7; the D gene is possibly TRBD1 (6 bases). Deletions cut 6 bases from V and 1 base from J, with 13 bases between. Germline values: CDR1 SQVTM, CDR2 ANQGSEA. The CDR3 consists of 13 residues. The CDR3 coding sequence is TGCAGCGTGTCGGAAGGGGGTTCCTACGAGCAGTACTTC. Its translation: CSVSEGGSYEQYF.

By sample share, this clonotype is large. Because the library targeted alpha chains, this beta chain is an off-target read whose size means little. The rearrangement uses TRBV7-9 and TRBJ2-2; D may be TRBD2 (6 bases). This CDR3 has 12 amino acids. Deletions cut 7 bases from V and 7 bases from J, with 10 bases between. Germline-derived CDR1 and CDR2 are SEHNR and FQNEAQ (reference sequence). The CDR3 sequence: CASIHGSGELFF. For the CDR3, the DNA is TGTGCCAGCATCCACGGGAGCGGGGAGCTGTTTTTT.

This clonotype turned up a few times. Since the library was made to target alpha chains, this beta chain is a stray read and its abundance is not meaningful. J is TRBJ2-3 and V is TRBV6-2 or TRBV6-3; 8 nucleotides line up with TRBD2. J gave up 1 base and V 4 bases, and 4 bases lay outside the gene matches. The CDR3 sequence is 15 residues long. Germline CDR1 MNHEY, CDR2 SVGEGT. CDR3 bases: TGTGCCAGCAGTTTTCCAGCGGGGGGCACAGATACGCAGTATTTT. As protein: CASSFPAGGTDTQYF.

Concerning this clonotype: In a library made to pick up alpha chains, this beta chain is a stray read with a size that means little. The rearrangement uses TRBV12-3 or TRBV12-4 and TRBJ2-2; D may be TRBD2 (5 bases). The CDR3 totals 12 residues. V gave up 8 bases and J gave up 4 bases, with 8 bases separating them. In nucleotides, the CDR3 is TGTGCCAGCCTCGGGGTCACCGGGGAGCTGTTTTTT. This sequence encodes CASLGVTGELFF.

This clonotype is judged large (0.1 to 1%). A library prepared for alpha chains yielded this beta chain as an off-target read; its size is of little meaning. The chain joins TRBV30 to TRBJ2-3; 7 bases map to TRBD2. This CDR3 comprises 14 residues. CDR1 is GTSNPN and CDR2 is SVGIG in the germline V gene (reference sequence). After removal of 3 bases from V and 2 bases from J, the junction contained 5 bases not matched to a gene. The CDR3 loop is CAWRSAGNTDTQYF. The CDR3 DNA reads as TGTGCCTGGAGGTCAGCGGGGAACACAGATACGCAGTATTTT.

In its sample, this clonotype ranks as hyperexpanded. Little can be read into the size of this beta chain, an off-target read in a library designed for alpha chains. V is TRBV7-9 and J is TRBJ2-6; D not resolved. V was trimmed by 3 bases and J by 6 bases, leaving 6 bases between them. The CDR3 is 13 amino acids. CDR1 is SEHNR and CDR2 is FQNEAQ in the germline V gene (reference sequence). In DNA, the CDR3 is TGTGCCAGCAGCTTGGTCTCGGCCAACGTCCTGACTTTC. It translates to CASSLVSANVLTF.